This T cell receptor beta chain is drawn from a study of immune cell composition in non-small cell lung cancer (dated by TCRdb to between 2016 and 2019). Notes on the research overall: Histologic subtype was assigned using H&E plus p63, CK5, Napsin A and TTF-1 immunohistochemistry, mainly lung adenocarcinoma or squamous cell carcinoma. A few tumour specimens with TCR-beta data were of rare histological subtypes and were excluded from the subtype comparisons. In supplementary cohort #1, which comprised some eleven lung adenocarcinoma cases, paired tumour/lung TCR-beta sequencing was performed and TIL populations were generated so that tumour reactivity could be assessed. TCR-beta sequencing (Adaptive Biotechnologies) was performed on 34 paired NSCLC tumour and non-adjacent lung specimens plus 26 tumour-only specimens. Overall study results and their limits: Nearly half of NSCLC cases had tumour-associated clones >0.5%, with more than 60% of squamous carcinomas showing such clones compared with approximately 30% of adenocarcinomas. Smoking pack-years did not significantly correlate with tumour TCR-beta clonality. The reactivity cohort contained only around ten cases, and the tumour-reactive clones were not shown to have sequences in common with the dominant in vivo tumour-associated clones. Across some 11 adenocarcinoma cases, TIL tumour reactivity correlated strongly with maximal tumour-associated clone frequency but not with overall clonality. Compared with lung adenocarcinoma tumours, lung squamous cell carcinoma showed significantly higher Top 10 clone scores and productive clonality.

Looking up the germline V gene yields CDR1 MDHEN and CDR2 SYDVKM. The CDR3 has 14 amino acids, counting the end cysteine and phenylalanine. Only the CDR3 DNA is retained, 42 bases long and in frame from the first base. V drops 9 bases and J drops 2 bases, leaving 17 bases in between. TCR-beta CDR3 regions were amplified from genomic DNA by a two-step multiplex PCR, with the second step adding Illumina-compatible adaptors. TCR-beta immunosequencing was carried out on an Illumina platform through the commercial immunoSEQ service. Processing in the source paper ran as follows. Repertoires were summarised as Top 10 Clones, the percentage of T-cell templates from the ten most frequent sequences, and productive clonality. Values of productive clonality ranged from 0 to 1, with a monoclonal population indicated by a value of 1. Tumour-associated clones, identified using log10 scatter plots, were defined as sequences that made up at least 0.1% of tumour T-cell templates and were not found in the matched non-adjacent lung. Two-group comparisons used Student's t-tests, stages used ANOVA, and relationships used linear regression, analysed in GraphPad Prism7 and R. Not all clones reach the TCRdb copy of this immuneACCESS table, which keeps in-frame sequences only. Checked studies attribute under half of the gap to unresolved V genes and leave the rest unexplained. That table supplies the V and J calls and clone size; D and trimming were determined from the DNA. The table for this sample lists around 10,000 clones; 50% to 75% of them were counted only once. The ten most abundant clones make up over 15% of the sample.

Frozen aliquots of unsorted single-cell suspensions were used for genomic DNA extraction with the QIAamp DNA kit. Surgically resected non-small cell lung cancer tissue was used for the tumour samples. Tissues arrived within 2 hours of resection and were immediately processed into single-cell suspensions. Tissue was mechanically dissociated and enzymatically digested with DNase I, collagenase I and hyaluronidase for roughly 30 minutes at 37 °C, then filtered and RBC-lysed. Regarding this clone: Its antigen is unknown. The input lacks base qualities; no much larger clone sits a single base away.

This chain joins TRBV28 to TRBJ2-7, and the D gene may be TRBD2, 6 bases matching. The TCR sequence derives from a human donor with non-small cell lung cancer. Sequencing was performed on lung tumor tissue. This receptor has the CDR3 CASLRAGGTYEQYF. The sequenced DNA is TGTGCCAGTCTCCGAGCGGGCGGAACCTACGAGCAGTACTTC.